This TCR beta chain was captured in a study of metastatic and nonmetastatic thyroid tumors (dated by TCRdb to 2020 to 2021). About the investigation overall: Repertoires from peripheral blood and from tumor or nodule tissue samples of malignant and benign thyroid patients were compared.

CDR1 is given as MNHNS and CDR2 as SASEGT, both from the germline V gene. Spanning cysteine to phenylalanine, the CDR3 consists of 14 amino acids. This entry keeps only the CDR3 DNA: 42 bases, framed from base 1. V is shortened by 9 bases, J by 2 bases, and the region joining them spans 14 bases. The method behind the library was PCR. Sequencing took place on an Illumina HiSeq 4000. High-throughput sequencing was used to profile the TCR beta-chain CDR3 region of every patient. In the source study's methods: Drawing on CDR3 differences between clinicopathological groups, the researchers built a classifier meant to tell apart patients with distant-metastatic papillary thyroid cancer. The Shannon index was used to measure repertoire diversity, and the Morisita-Horn index was used to measure how similar tumor and blood repertoires were. TCRdb reworked the public reads: Q25 trimming with fastp, MiXCR clone assembly, productive beta chains retained. TCRdb's processing, not the study's, gives the V and J calls here. For this sample the table gives around 22,000 clones, of which 10% to 11% were detected only once. The ten biggest clones cover 25% to 30% of the sample.

None of the patients had been given any treatment before thyroid surgery. Using T-cell receptor beta sequencing, the researchers looked back retrospectively at clinical samples from patients, gathered between the early 2010s and the late 2010s. On the study overall, not on this receptor specifically: In both blood and tumor samples, TCR beta diversity was reported to be significantly higher in malignant tumors than in benign nodules.

This clone was seen ten or more times. The target of this receptor is not known. No base quality values were provided; no much bigger clone lies one nucleotide off. The same CDR3 is also encoded by other DNA sequences in this sample. The receptor chain draws on TRBV6-1 and TRBJ1-5, with the D gene uncertain. The sequencing sample was made of blood. This TCR was sampled from a female donor with papillary thyroid cancer or a benign thyroid nodule (not recorded which). Some clones in this sample may be carry-over from other donors' samples. CDR3 protein: CARTPLRRNQPQHF. The DNA sequence follows: TGTGCCAGGACTCCCCTCAGACGCAATCAGCCCCAGCATTTT.